The rows below give T cell receptor beta chains drawn from one sample of a study of identifying expanded T cells in peripheral blood. Sequencing used immunoSEQ multiplex PCR; TCRdb keeps in-frame clones, though not all of them. The sample holds about 89,000 clones, more than 75% seen once. Sequenced sample: blood. Source of these receptors: a person aged 18 to 75 in good health. The CDR3 runs from the conserved cysteine through the conserved F or W. D genes are given only for firm matches. Size is omitted from some rows. Given values are once, few, many or a class for expanded clones.

CDR3 protein: CASSEAGGNEQFF
CDR3 DNA: TGTGCCAGCAGCGAAGCGGGGGGTAATGAGCAGTTCTTC
clone size: NA
J gene: TRBJ2-1
D gene: TRBD2
V gene: TRBV7-9

CDR3 protein: CASSQDFGYSTDTQYF
CDR3 DNA: TGCGCCAGCAGCCAAGACTTCGGTTACAGCACAGATACGCAGTATTTT
clone size: NA
J gene: TRBJ2-3
D gene: NA
V gene: TRBV4-3

CDR3 protein: CASREYSSGQGFVYGYTF
CDR3 DNA: TGTGCCAGCAGGGAATACTCATCGGGACAGGGTTTCGTCTATGGCTACACCTTC
clone size: NA
J gene: TRBJ1-2
D gene: TRBD1
V gene: TRBV6-1

CDR3 protein: CAWSVGTDTQYF
CDR3 DNA: TGTGCCTGGAGCGTAGGCACAGATACGCAGTATTTT
clone size: NA
J gene: TRBJ2-3
D gene: NA
V gene: TRBV30

CDR3 protein: CASRENYEQYF
CDR3 DNA: TGTGCCAGCAGGGAAAATTACGAGCAGTACTTC
clone size: NA
J gene: TRBJ2-7
D gene: NA
V gene: TRBV2

CDR3 protein: CSVDYRASDTQYF
CDR3 DNA: TGCAGCGTTGACTACAGGGCCTCAGATACGCAGTATTTT
clone size: NA
J gene: TRBJ2-3
D gene: NA
V gene: TRBV29-1

CDR3 protein: CASSYAGGQRGRSYEQYF
CDR3 DNA: TGTGCCAGCAGTTATGCCGGGGGCCAGCGGGGGCGCTCCTACGAGCAGTACTTC
clone size: NA
J gene: TRBJ2-7
D gene: TRBD2
V gene: TRBV7-2

CDR3 protein: CASSLVPGGGNSPLHF
CDR3 DNA: TGTGCCAGCAGCTTAGTACCGGGGGGCGGAAATTCACCCCTCCACTTT
clone size: NA
J gene: TRBJ1-6
D gene: NA
V gene: TRBV7-2

CDR3 protein: CASSEVPPGSVAKNIQYF
CDR3 DNA: TGTGCCAGCAGTGAAGTCCCCCCCGGGTCGGTAGCCAAAAACATTCAGTACTTC
clone size: NA
J gene: TRBJ2-4
D gene: NA
V gene: TRBV2

CDR3 protein: CASSPGARKETQYF
CDR3 DNA: TGCGCCAGCAGCCCGGGAGCTCGGAAAGAGACCCAGTACTTC
clone size: NA
J gene: TRBJ2-5
D gene: NA
V gene: TRBV5-1

CDR3 protein: CASSTQGGTTYEQYF
CDR3 DNA: TGTGCCAGCAGTACCCAAGGGGGCACAACCTACGAGCAGTACTTC
clone size: NA
J gene: TRBJ2-7
D gene: TRBD1
V gene: TRBV6-5

CDR3 protein: CATSIWGGQPQHF
CDR3 DNA: TGTGCCACCAGCATCTGGGGAGGTCAGCCCCAGCATTTT
clone size: few
J gene: TRBJ1-5
D gene: NA
V gene: TRBV15

CDR3 protein: CASSSPTSGNTIYF
CDR3 DNA: TGTGCCAGCAGCTCTCCGACATCTGGAAACACCATATATTTT
clone size: NA
J gene: TRBJ1-3
D gene: NA
V gene: TRBV7-2